A single sample gave rise to the 25 T cell receptor beta chains below, sequenced in a study of CD8 T cells in Susac syndrome. Random hexamers served to reverse transcribe roughly 0.5 to 1 ug RNA. TCRdb re-called the immunoSEQ multiplex PCR reads with MiXCR, one entry per CDR3 protein. Of some 200,000 distinct CDR3 sequences listed, nearly 95% are singletons. Input material: CD4+ T cells from PBMCs. The receptors come from a human donor with multiple sclerosis.

This clonotype was found once. The chain uses TRBV7-9 and TRBJ2-5; weak D call: TRBD2 (5 bases). The germline V gene has CDR1 SEHNR and CDR2 FQNEAQ (reference sequence). The CDR3 consists of 14 residues. Trimming stripped 4 bases from V and 5 bases from J, with 14 bases between. CDR3 loop: CASSYAEGPETQYF. The CDR3 DNA is TGTGCCAGCAGCTATGCCGAGGGCCCGGAGACCCAGTACTTC.

The CDR3 bases are TGTGCCAGCAGCCAGCGCTCGACAGGAAACTACGAGCAGTACTTC. It codes for CASSQRSTGNYEQYF. The chain has TRBV14 and TRBJ2-7; D might be TRBD1 (6 bases). The CDR3 totals 15 residues. Germline lookup yields CDR1 SGHDN and CDR2 FVKESK. V was cut by 3 bases and J by 3 bases, with 15 bases left in between.

V is TRBV7-9 and J is TRBJ2-1; 13 nucleotides match TRBD2. Trimming removed 5 bases from V and 4 bases from J; junction bases left unmatched: 8. Germline-derived CDR1 and CDR2 are SEHNR and FQNEAQ (reference sequence). The CDR3 contains 17 residues. In DNA form, the CDR3 reads TGTGCCAGCAGCCATAGAAGGACTAGCGGGAGTTACAATGAGCAGTTCTTC. Translated: CASSHRRTSGSYNEQFF.

The chain employs TRBV30 and TRBJ2-1; TRBD1 aligns across 7 bases. V lost 5 bases to trimming and J lost 4 bases; unmatched junction nucleotides: 11. This CDR3 has 15 amino acids. The V gene's germline CDR1 is GTSNPN and CDR2 SVGIG (reference sequence). Here the CDR3 DNA reads TGTGCCTGGGGATCCTACAGGGGAAGGTACAATGAGCAGTTCTTC. Its translation is CAWGSYRGRYNEQFF.

This chain uses TRBV2 with TRBJ1-2; D not certain. Per germline, CDR1 SNHLY and CDR2 FYNNEI. This CDR3 has 11 residues. V dropped 6 bases and J dropped 7 bases, with 9 bases sitting between them. The CDR3 loop reads CASSGFRGYTF. CDR3 nucleotides: TGTGCCAGCAGCGGATTCCGTGGCTACACCTTC.

The genes are TRBV3-1 and TRBJ2-7; TRBD1 agrees at 7 bases. The CDR3 has 14 amino acids. CDR1 is LGHDT and CDR2 is YNNKEL in the germline V gene (reference sequence). The junction had 4 bases not matched to a gene; V was cut back by 3 bases and J by 2 bases. The CDR3 DNA follows: TGTGCCAGCAGCCATTGGGACAGACCCTACGAGCAGTACTTC. Translating it yields CASSHWDRPYEQYF.

V and J are TRBV9 and TRBJ2-1; D uncertain. The V end lost 3 bases, the J end lost 9 bases, and 13 bases lay between the germline ends. Germline V gene data show CDR1 as SGDLS and CDR2 as YYNGEE. CDR3 length equals 13 residues. CDR3 sequence (DNA): TGTGCCAGCAGCGCCTCCCCCGCCGGTGAGCAGTTCTTC. It translates to CASSASPAGEQFF.

V and J are TRBV18 and TRBJ1-1, with TRBD1 as a possible D gene (6 bases). Looked up from germline, CDR1 is KGHSH and CDR2 is LQKENI. The CDR3 is 13 residues long. V gave up 2 bases and J gave up 7 bases, with 11 bases separating them. CDR3 sequence: CASSPTGNVEAFF. The CDR3, as DNA: TGTGCCAGCTCACCAACAGGGAATGTTGAAGCTTTCTTT.

The chain is built from TRBV18 and TRBJ1-2; no firm D call. The V end lost 0 bases, the J end lost 5 bases, and 13 bases lay between the germline ends. In germline, CDR1 is KGHSH, CDR2 LQKENI. CDR3 length: 15 residues. The CDR3 DNA sequence: TGTGCCAGCTCACCACCCCAGGCCGACATATATGGCTACACCTTC. It codes for CASSPPQADIYGYTF.

The J gene is TRBJ2-1, the V gene TRBV3-1; 9 bases are shared with TRBD2. CDR3 length equals 16 residues. V lost 1 base to trimming and J lost 4 bases; unmatched junction nucleotides: 5. Germline V lookup: CDR1 LGHDT, CDR2 YNNKEL (reference sequence). Here the CDR3 reads CASSQGAGGLYNEQFF. CDR3 nucleotide sequence: TGTGCCAGCAGCCAAGGAGCGGGAGGCCTTTACAATGAGCAGTTCTTC.

The chain carries TRBV20-1 and TRBJ2-1; 7 bases match TRBD1. Germline V gene lookup returns CDR1 DFQATT and CDR2 SNEGSKA (reference sequence). This CDR3 comprises 16 residues. V was clipped by 0 bases and J by 6 bases; unmatched bases: 11. DNA for the CDR3: TGCAGTGCTAGAGATCGACTGGGACAGACTATCAATGAGCAGTTCTTC. It encodes CSARDRLGQTINEQFF.

The chain has TRBV29-1 and TRBJ2-1, with 7 bases aligning to TRBD2. CDR3 size: 11 residues. V was pared by 4 bases and J by 10 bases, with 4 bases of the junction left unmatched. Germline V gives CDR1 SQVTM, CDR2 ANQGSEA. The CDR3 nucleotides are TGCAGCGTTGGGGGAGCGGGGGAGCAGTTCTTC. Protein: CSVGGAGEQFF.

The rearrangement links TRBV5-6 to TRBJ2-1; D gene uncertain. The CDR3 runs 13 residues. CDR1 SGHDT and CDR2 YYEEEE come from the germline V gene. Between the trimmed V and J ends, which lost 2 bases and 7 bases, there was a span of 10 bases. Here the CDR3 reads CASSFDLGNEQFF. The CDR3 bases are TGTGCCAGCAGCTTCGACTTAGGTAATGAGCAGTTCTTC.

This chain connects TRBV7-2 to TRBJ1-5; 10 bases agree with TRBD1. Germline CDR1 reads SGHTA; CDR2 reads FQGNSA. V trimming: 4 bases; J trimming: 4 bases; junction bases outside the gene matches: 1. This CDR3 spans 14 amino acids. In nucleotides, the CDR3 is TGTGCCAGCAGCTCGGACAGGGGGAATCAGCCCCAGCATTTT. Protein: CASSSDRGNQPQHF.

The chain carries TRBV15 and TRBJ2-5; D ambiguous. Germline CDR1 is LNHNV and CDR2 is YYDKDF (reference sequence). This CDR3 spans 14 amino acids. Trimming took 1 base from V and 5 from J, leaving 11 bases between them. The CDR3 sequence: CATSRVSVGETQYF. CDR3 nucleotide sequence: TGTGCCACCAGCAGAGTAAGCGTAGGCGAGACCCAGTACTTC.

The CDR3 reads CGLAGDGGETQYF. Here the CDR3 DNA reads TGCGGGTTAGCGGGAGACGGAGGGGAGACCCAGTACTTC. The V gene is TRBV20-1, the J gene TRBJ2-5, with 9 bases identical to TRBD2. The germline CDR1 and CDR2 sequences are DFQATT and SNEGSKA (reference sequence). CDR3 length: 13 residues.

The J gene is TRBJ2-7, the V gene TRBV30, with 7 bases identical to TRBD2. CDR3 size: 13 residues. Germline V gives CDR1 GTSNPN, CDR2 SVGIG (reference sequence). The V segment lost 0 bases and the J segment 9 bases; nucleotides outside the gene matches: 8. The CDR3 bases are TGTGCCTGGAGTGTCGGGTCGGGAGGTAGGCAGTACTTC. Protein product: CAWSVGSGGRQYF.

V and J are TRBV5-6 and TRBJ2-2; 11 bases align to TRBD2. V lost 1 base to trimming and J lost 4 bases; unmatched junction nucleotides: 3. This CDR3 is 16 amino acids long. The germline CDR1 and CDR2 sequences are SGHDT and YYEEEE. CDR3 protein: CASSLRLAGFTGELFF. The DNA of the CDR3 is TGTGCCAGCAGCTTGAGACTAGCGGGATTCACCGGGGAGCTGTTTTTT.

This chain joins TRBV6-5 and TRBJ2-5, with D perhaps matching TRBD1 (6 bases). Germline V CDR1 and CDR2: MNHEY, SVGAGI. V lost 10 bases to trimming and J lost 5 bases, with 11 bases between them. The CDR3 totals 11 residues. Here the CDR3 reads CATRGSETQYF. The CDR3 DNA is TGTGCCACCAGGGGCTCGGAGACCCAGTACTTC.

This chain joins TRBV24-1 and TRBJ1-5; no clear D gene. The V gene lost 6 bases and the J gene lost 4 bases, with 12 bases spanning the gap. The CDR3 is 14 residues long. In germline, CDR1 is KGHDR, CDR2 SFDVKD. The chain's CDR3 is CATSPGVWNQPQHF. Written as DNA, the CDR3 is TGTGCCACCAGTCCCGGGGTATGGAATCAGCCCCAGCATTTT.

The gene calls are TRBV19 and TRBJ2-5, with D uncertain. The CDR3 has 15 residues. Trimming removed 7 bases from V and 5 bases from J, with 20 bases in between. Germline V lookup: CDR1 LNHDA, CDR2 SQIVND (reference sequence). Here the CDR3 reads CASTPGRTRQETQYF. DNA of the CDR3: TGTGCCAGTACCCCTGGGCGTACCCGGCAGGAGACCCAGTACTTC.

The genes are TRBV14 and TRBJ2-3, with a weak D call TRBD2 (6 bases). This CDR3 region has 16 residues. Germline-derived CDR1 and CDR2 are SGHDN and FVKESK. With 3 bases removed from V and 4 bases from J, the gap between germline ends came to 17 bases. CDR3 residues: CASSQRGGALSDTQYF. The CDR3 DNA sequence: TGTGCCAGCAGCCAGAGAGGAGGGGCACTCTCAGATACGCAGTATTTT.

The chain is built from TRBV9 and TRBJ1-1, with 7 bases fitting TRBD1. Germline V gene data show CDR1 as SGDLS and CDR2 as YYNGEE. The CDR3 spans 15 residues. Germline trimming cut 4 bases from V and 4 bases from J; bases unmatched to any gene: 10. This chain's CDR3 is CASSPQQGIGTEAFF. In nucleotides, the CDR3 is TGTGCCAGCAGCCCCCAACAGGGGATAGGCACTGAAGCTTTCTTT.

The V call is TRBV11-2, the J call TRBJ2-5; 8 bases map to TRBD1. This CDR3 region has 16 residues. V was pared by 1 base and J by 8 bases, with 12 bases of the junction left unmatched. The germline gives CDR1 SGHAT, CDR2 FQNNGV. The CDR3 nucleotides read TGTGCCAGCAGCTTAGCAGGGGGCCCAGGGGTAGGCACCCAGTACTTC. As protein: CASSLAGGPGVGTQYF. The entire variable domain, with the rest obtained from reference TRBV11-2 and TRBJ2-5, is as follows: EAGVAQSPRYKIIEKRQSVAFWCNPISGHATLYWYQQILGQGPKLLIQFQNNGVVDDSQLPKDRFSAERLKGVDSTLKIQPAKLEDSAVYLCASSLAGGPGVGTQYFGPGTRLLVL.

The V and J genes are TRBV29-1 and TRBJ2-1; 7 positions match TRBD2. V lost 7 bases to trimming and J lost 8 bases; unmatched junction nucleotides: 14. The CDR3 contains 14 residues. Germline lookup yields CDR1 SQVTM and CDR2 ANQGSEA. CDR3 region: CSAPEAPGGYEQFF. The CDR3 region has the DNA TGCAGCGCACCAGAGGCCCCGGGAGGTTATGAGCAGTTCTTC.